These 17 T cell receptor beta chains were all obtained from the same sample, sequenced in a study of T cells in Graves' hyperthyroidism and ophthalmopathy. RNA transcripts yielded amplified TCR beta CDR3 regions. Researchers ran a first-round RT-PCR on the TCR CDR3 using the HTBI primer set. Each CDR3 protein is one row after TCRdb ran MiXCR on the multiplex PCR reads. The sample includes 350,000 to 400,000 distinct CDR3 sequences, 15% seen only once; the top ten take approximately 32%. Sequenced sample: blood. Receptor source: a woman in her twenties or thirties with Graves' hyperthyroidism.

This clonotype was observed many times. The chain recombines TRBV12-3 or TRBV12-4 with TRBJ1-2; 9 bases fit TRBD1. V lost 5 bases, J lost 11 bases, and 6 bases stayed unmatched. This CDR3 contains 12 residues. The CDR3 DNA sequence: TGTGCCAGCAGTCCCGGGACAGGGTTGTACACCTTC. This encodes CASSPGTGLYTF.

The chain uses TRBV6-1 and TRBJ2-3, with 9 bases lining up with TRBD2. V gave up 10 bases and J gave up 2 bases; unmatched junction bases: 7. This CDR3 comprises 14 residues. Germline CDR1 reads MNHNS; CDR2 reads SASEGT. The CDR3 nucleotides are TGTGCCACGGCTGGGACTAGCATCACAGATACGCAGTATTTT. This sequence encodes CATAGTSITDTQYF.

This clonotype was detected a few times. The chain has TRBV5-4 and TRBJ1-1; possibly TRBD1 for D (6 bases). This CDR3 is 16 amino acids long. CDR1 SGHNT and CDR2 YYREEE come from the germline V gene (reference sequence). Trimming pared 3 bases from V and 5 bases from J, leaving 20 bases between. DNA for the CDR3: TGTGCCAGCAGCTATGGGGATTACAGGGCACGAACTGAAGCTTTCTTT. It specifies CASSYGDYRARTEAFF.

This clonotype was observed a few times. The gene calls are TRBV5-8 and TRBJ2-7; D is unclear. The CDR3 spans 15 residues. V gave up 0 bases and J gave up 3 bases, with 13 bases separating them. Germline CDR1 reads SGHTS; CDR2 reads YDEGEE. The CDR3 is CASSLEMTINYEQYF. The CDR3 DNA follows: TGTGCCAGCAGCTTGGAAATGACAATCAACTACGAGCAGTACTTC.

As DNA, the CDR3 is TGCAGCGTTCTCGGGACATTCGGCTACACCTTC. It yields the protein CSVLGTFGYTF. This sequence joins TRBV29-1 and TRBJ1-2, with TRBD1 as a possible D gene (6 bases). This CDR3 is 11 amino acids long. Trimming pared 5 bases from V and 8 bases from J, leaving 12 bases between. The germline V gene has CDR1 SQVTM and CDR2 ANQGSEA. The full variable domain, completed using reference TRBV29-1 and TRBJ1-2, is SAVISQKPSRDICQRGTSLTIQCQVDSQVTMMFWYRQQPGQSLTLIATANQGSEATYESGFVIDKFPISRPNLTFSTLTVSNMSPEDSSIYLCSVLGTFGYTFGSGTRLTVV.

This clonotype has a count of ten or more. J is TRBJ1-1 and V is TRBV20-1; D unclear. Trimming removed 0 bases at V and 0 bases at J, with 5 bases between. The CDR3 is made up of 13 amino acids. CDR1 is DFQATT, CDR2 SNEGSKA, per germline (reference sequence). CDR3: CSARDAVNTEAFF. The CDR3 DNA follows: TGCAGTGCTAGAGATGCGGTGAACACTGAAGCTTTCTTT.

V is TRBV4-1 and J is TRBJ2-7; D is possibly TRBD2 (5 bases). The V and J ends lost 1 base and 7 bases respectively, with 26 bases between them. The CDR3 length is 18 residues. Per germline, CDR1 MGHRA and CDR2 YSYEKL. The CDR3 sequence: CASSQVEASPTSSEEQYF. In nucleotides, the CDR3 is TGCGCCAGCAGCCAAGTGGAGGCGTCCCCCACATCCAGTGAGGAGCAGTACTTC.

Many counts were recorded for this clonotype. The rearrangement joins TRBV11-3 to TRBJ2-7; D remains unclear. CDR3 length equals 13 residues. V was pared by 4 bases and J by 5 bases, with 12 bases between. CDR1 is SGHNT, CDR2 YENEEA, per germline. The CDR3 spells CASSSEGPDEQYF. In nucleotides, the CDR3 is TGTGCCAGCAGCTCCGAAGGACCTGACGAGCAGTACTTC.

CDR3 bases: TGCAGTGCTAGAGATCTGGCTAGCGGACACGCGAACACCGGGGAGCTGTTTTTT. This sequence encodes CSARDLASGHANTGELFF. The chain couples TRBV20-1 to TRBJ2-2, with 7 bases lining up with TRBD2. The J segment lost 0 bases and the V segment lost 0 bases, leaving 10 bases of the junction unmatched. Germline assignment: CDR1 DFQATT and CDR2 SNEGSKA (reference sequence). This CDR3 has 18 residues.

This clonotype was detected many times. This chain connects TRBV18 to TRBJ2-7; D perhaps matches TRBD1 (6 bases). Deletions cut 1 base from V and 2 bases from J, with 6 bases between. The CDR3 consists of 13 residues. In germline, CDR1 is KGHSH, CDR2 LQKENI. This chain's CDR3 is CASSPQGAYEQYF. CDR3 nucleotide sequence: TGTGCCAGCTCACCACAGGGGGCCTACGAGCAGTACTTC.

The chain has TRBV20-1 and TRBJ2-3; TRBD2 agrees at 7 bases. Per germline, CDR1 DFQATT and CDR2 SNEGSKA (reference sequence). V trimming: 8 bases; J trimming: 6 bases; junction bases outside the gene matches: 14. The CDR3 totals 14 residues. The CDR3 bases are TGCAGTCCAACTGAGCGGGGTGGTACGGATACGCAGTATTTT. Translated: CSPTERGGTDTQYF.

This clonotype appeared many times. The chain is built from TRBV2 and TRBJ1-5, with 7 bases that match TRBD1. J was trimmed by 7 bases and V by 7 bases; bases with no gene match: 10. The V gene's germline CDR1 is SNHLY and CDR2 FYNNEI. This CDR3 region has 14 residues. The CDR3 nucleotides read TGTGCCAGCACTGACGACAGGGATGACCAGCCCCAGCATTTT. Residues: CASTDDRDDQPQHF.

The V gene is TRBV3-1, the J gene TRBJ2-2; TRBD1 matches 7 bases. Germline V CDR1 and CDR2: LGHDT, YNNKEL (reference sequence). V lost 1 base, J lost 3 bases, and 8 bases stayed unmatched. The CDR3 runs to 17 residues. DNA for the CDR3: TGTGCCAGCAGCCAAGCCTGGGCCGGGACAGACACCGGGGAGCTGTTTTTT. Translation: CASSQAWAGTDTGELFF.

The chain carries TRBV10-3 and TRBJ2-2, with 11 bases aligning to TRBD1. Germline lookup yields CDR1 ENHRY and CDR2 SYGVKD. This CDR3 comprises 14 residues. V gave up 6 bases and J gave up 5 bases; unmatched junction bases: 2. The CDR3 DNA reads TGTGCCATCAGCGGGACAGGGGGGACCGGGGAGCTGTTTTTT. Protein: CAISGTGGTGELFF.

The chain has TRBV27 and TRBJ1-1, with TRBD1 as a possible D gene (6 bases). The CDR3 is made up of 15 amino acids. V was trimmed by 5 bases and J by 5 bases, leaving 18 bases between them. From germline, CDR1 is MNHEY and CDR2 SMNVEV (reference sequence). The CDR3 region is CASSPRGGAQTEAFF. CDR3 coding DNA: TGTGCCAGCAGTCCCAGAGGGGGGGCTCAAACTGAAGCTTTCTTT.

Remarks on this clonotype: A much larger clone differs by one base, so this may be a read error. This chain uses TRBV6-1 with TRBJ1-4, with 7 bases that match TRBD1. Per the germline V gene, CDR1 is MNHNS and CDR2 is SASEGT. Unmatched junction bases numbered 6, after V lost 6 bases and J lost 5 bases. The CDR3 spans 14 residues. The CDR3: CASRAGTENEKLFF. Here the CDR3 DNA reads TGTGCCAGCAGGGCCGGGACAGAGAATGAAAAACTGTTTTTT.

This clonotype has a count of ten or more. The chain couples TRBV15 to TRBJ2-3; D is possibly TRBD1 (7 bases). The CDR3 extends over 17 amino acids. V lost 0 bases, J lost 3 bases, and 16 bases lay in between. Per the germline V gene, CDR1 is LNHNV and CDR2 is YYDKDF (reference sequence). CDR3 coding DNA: TGTGCCACCAGCAGAGATCCGGAGCAGGGGGGAACAGATACGCAGTATTTT. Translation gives CATSRDPEQGGTDTQYF.